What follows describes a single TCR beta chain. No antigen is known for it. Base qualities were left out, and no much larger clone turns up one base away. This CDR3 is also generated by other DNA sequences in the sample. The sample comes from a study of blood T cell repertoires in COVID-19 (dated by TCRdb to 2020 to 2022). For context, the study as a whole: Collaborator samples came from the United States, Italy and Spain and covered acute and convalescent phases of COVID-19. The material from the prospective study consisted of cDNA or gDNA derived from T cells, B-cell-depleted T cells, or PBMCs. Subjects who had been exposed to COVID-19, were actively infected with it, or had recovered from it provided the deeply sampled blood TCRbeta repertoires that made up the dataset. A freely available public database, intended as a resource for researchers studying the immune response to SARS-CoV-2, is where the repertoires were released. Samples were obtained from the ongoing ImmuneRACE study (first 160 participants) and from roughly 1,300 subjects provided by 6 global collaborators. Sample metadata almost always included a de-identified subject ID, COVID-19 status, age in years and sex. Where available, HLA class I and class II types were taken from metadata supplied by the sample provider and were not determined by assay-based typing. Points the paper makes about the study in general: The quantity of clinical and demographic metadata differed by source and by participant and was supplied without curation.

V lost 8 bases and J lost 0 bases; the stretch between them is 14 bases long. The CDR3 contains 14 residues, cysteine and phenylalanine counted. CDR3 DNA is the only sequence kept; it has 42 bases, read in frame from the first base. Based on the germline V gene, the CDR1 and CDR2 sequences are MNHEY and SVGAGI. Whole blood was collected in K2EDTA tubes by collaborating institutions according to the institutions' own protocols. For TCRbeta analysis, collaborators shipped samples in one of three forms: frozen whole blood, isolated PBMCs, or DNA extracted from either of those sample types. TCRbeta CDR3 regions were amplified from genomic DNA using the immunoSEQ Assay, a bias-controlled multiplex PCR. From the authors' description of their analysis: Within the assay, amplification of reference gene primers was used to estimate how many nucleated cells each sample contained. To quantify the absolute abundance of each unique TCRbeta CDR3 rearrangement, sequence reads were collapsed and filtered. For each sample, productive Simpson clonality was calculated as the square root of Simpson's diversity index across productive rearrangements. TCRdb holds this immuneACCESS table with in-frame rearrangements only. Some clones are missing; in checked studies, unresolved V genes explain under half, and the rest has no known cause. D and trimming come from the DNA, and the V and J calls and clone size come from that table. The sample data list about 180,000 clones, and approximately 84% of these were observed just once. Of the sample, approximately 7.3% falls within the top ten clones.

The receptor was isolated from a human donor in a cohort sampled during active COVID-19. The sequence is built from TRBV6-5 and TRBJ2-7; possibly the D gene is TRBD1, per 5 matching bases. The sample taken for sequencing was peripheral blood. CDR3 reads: CASRTGQSSYEQYF. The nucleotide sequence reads TGTGCCAGCCGTACAGGCCAGAGCTCCTACGAGCAGTACTTC.